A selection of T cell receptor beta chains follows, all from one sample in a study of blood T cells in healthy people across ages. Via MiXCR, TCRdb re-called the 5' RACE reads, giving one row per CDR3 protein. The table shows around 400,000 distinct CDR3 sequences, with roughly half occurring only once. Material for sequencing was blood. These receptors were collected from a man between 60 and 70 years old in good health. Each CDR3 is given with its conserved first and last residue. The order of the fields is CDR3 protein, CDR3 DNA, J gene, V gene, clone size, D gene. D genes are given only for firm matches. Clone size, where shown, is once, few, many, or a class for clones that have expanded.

CDR3 protein: CASSQGGTKTYEQYF
CDR3 DNA: TGCGCCAGCAGCCAAGGCGGGACAAAAACCTACGAGCAGTACTTC
J gene: TRBJ2-7
V gene: TRBV4-1
clone size: NA
D gene: NA

CDR3 protein: CASSQDRGYNEQFF
CDR3 DNA: TGTGCCAGCAGTCAAGATCGGGGCTACAATGAGCAGTTCTTC
J gene: TRBJ2-1
V gene: TRBV3-1
clone size: many
D gene: NA

CDR3 protein: CASKPSGITDTQYF
CDR3 DNA: TGCGCCAGCAAGCCTAGCGGGATCACAGATACGCAGTATTTT
J gene: TRBJ2-3
V gene: TRBV10-1
clone size: NA
D gene: TRBD2

CDR3 protein: CASNYRDNEQFF
CDR3 DNA: TGTGCCAGCAATTACAGAGACAATGAGCAGTTCTTC
J gene: TRBJ2-1
V gene: TRBV6-2/TRBV6-3
clone size: NA
D gene: NA

CDR3 protein: CASRPGTDPYGYTF
CDR3 DNA: TGTGCCAGTAGGCCCGGGACAGACCCCTATGGCTACACCTTC
J gene: TRBJ1-2
V gene: TRBV19
clone size: NA
D gene: TRBD1

CDR3 protein: CSARGFLSYNEQFF
CDR3 DNA: TGCAGTGCTAGGGGTTTCCTCTCCTACAATGAGCAGTTCTTC
J gene: TRBJ2-1
V gene: TRBV20-1
clone size: few
D gene: NA

CDR3 protein: CATSRDPHNEQFF
CDR3 DNA: TGTGCCACCAGCAGAGATCCCCACAATGAGCAGTTCTTC
J gene: TRBJ2-1
V gene: TRBV15
clone size: NA
D gene: NA

CDR3 protein: CASSRDAGTPQETQYF
CDR3 DNA: TGTGCCAGCAGCCGAGACGCCGGGACTCCTCAAGAGACCCAGTACTTC
J gene: TRBJ2-5
V gene: TRBV3-1
clone size: few
D gene: NA

CDR3 protein: CASSEAATGLYGYTF
CDR3 DNA: TGTGCCAGCAGTGAAGCTGCGACAGGTCTATATGGCTACACCTTC
J gene: TRBJ1-2
V gene: TRBV6-1
clone size: NA
D gene: NA

CDR3 protein: CASSSPPGLGTDTQYF
CDR3 DNA: TGTGCCAGCAGTTCCCCTCCTGGACTAGGCACAGATACGCAGTATTTT
J gene: TRBJ2-3
V gene: TRBV27
clone size: NA
D gene: TRBD2

CDR3 protein: CASSSRGLGETQYF
CDR3 DNA: TGTGCCAGCAGTTCAAGGGGCCTCGGAGAGACCCAGTACTTC
J gene: TRBJ2-5
V gene: TRBV12-3/TRBV12-4
clone size: NA
D gene: NA

CDR3 protein: CSVSDGWGYTF
CDR3 DNA: TGCAGCGTGTCGGACGGGTGGGGCTACACCTTC
J gene: TRBJ1-2
V gene: TRBV29-1
clone size: many
D gene: NA

CDR3 protein: CASTPGDSGYEQYF
CDR3 DNA: TGTGCCAGCACCCCGGGGGACAGCGGCTACGAGCAGTACTTC
J gene: TRBJ2-7
V gene: TRBV6-1
clone size: once
D gene: NA

CDR3 protein: CASRGTDSYEQYF
CDR3 DNA: TGTGCCAGCAGGGGAACAGATTCCTACGAGCAGTACTTC
J gene: TRBJ2-7
V gene: TRBV28
clone size: NA
D gene: NA

CDR3 protein: CASSVGSDSSYNEQFF
CDR3 DNA: TGTGCCAGCAGCGTAGGATCAGACAGCTCCTACAATGAGCAGTTCTTC
J gene: TRBJ2-1
V gene: TRBV9
clone size: once
D gene: NA